The following is a TCR beta chain sequence with its context. This clone was detected only once. No cognate antigen has been identified for it. Per-base quality was not reported, and no clone a single base away is much larger than it. The sample originates from a study of control samples from healthy donors and cancer patients (dated by TCRdb to 2020 to 2022). The germline V gene (reference sequence) yields SGHNT for CDR1 and YYREEE for CDR2. V lost 4 bases and J lost 5 bases; the stretch between them is 16 bases long. Its CDR3 holds 14 amino acids, cysteine through phenylalanine. The retained sequence is limited to the CDR3, 42 bases, with the frame set at the first base. The library was obtained by the immunoSEQ multiplex PCR assay. TCRdb stores this immuneACCESS table with in-frame sequences only. Part of the clones is absent; in the studies checked, under half of the shortfall reflects unresolved V genes, and no reason is known for the rest. The sample yields approximately 110,000 clones; roughly nine tenths were counted once. The ten largest clonotypes hold 3.5% to 4.5% of the sample.

This sequence was found in a human donor in good health. The donor label of this sample is uncertain. The chain was built from TRBV5-4 and TRBJ2-7; TRBD2 is a weak D gene call, 6 bases matching. Sequenced input: blood. The CDR3 reads as follows: CASSPILGEDEQYF. The DNA sequence follows: TGTGCCAGCAGCCCGATCCTAGGGGAGGACGAGCAGTACTTC.